This T cell receptor (beta chain) stems from a study of cytomegalovirus exposure and HLA in healthy donors (dated by TCRdb to 2015 to 2018). With regard to the full study: According to an earlier analysis of 550 to 750 of the donors, 150 million to 200 million T cells yielded some 120 million unique TCR beta sequences and less than 300 Gb of sequence data. An earlier analysis of 587 of the donors used high-throughput TCR beta sequencing to judge whether each TCR beta V gene segment behaved as functional or pseudogenic. Typing coverage differed by locus: A, B, C, DRB1 and DQB1 were typed in about 629-630 donors, DQA1 in roughly 500, DPA1 in over 600, and DPB1 in 400 to 480. In a later genetic analysis, genome-wide SNP genotypes for about three fifths of the 666 donors were used, and that subset was treated as a discovery cohort. Every repertoire in the discovery cohort had been generated on one and the same sequencing platform. Using immunosequencing, the study profiled T cell repertoires from roughly 650 subjects and related those repertoires to cytomegalovirus serostatus. HLA typing included class I and class II loci at four-digit resolution. To predict cytomegalovirus infection status, the study brought together high-throughput TCR immunosequencing, statistical association of individual TCRs with disease status, and machine learning. The genetic ancestry cluster associated with self-reported Caucasian donors included about 81% of the roughly 380 genotyped donors. Four to six DR-DQ haplotypes were handled as single units for association and clustering, since linkage in the cohort was strong. An early release that covered some 630 HLA-typed donors contained approximately 300 gigabases of sequencing data and 65 million to 100 million unique TCR sequences. The study aimed to test whether cataloging public T cell receptors could reveal signatures of past pathogen exposure. Donor age, sex, ethnicity and CMV serostatus were collected together with the repertoire data. On average, roughly 240,000 unique TCR beta nucleotide sequences were sequenced per donor among a few hundred genotyped donors of the cohort, with around 19% of those sequences being non-productive. In addition to the first cohort of 666 subjects, a separate validation cohort of 120 different subjects was used. Rather than drawing on any new phenotypic data, the later analysis identified candidate immune exposures from TCR beta sequences and the way those sequences occurred across donors. A later analysis re-analyzed previously published TCR beta repertoires from 650 to 800 donors and added high-resolution HLA genotyping to study TCR occurrence patterns.

Study-wide conclusions, independent of this receptor: A later analysis associated 17,000 or so TCR beta sequences with specific HLA alleles at a false discovery rate of 0.05. Assigning TCR associations to individual alleles was difficult when HLA alleles, especially DR and DQ, strongly co-occurred. Three of the identified cytomegalovirus-associated TCR beta chains were confirmed in vitro to be specific for cytomegalovirus antigens. Because HLA typing was unavailable for some donors at each locus, only the typed subset was used in association tests. The only immune exposure information available for the cohort was CMV serostatus. According to a later analysis, most CMV-associated TCR beta chains appeared to be HLA-restricted, and the HLA associations seemed to be driven largely by CMV exposure. Compared with the roughly 670-donor mean, donors in an Asian-associated ancestry cluster had fewer N-insertions in productive TCRs, according to a later genetic analysis. In a later analysis, several top co-occurrence clusters were reported to appear linked to parvovirus B19, influenza, CMV and Epstein-Barr virus. A further reported finding was that TCR beta sequences accurately predicted the HLA-A and HLA-B alleles for most subjects in the first cohort. The classifier was reported to diagnose cytomegalovirus status with high specificity and sensitivity in both the original and validation cohorts. Most TCR sequences were seen in very few donors, while some public TCRs were found in many individuals. Some IMGT-functional V segments, including TRBV6-2 and TRBV6-3, could not be told apart with the 87-base-pair reads, so those segments were excluded. The authors suggested that the approach could potentially be generalized to other disease states and immunological phenotypes. A group of highly shared sequence variants was considered likely to be a technical artifact of the sequencing pipeline. Fewer than 20 rarely observed V segments, including chromosome 9 orphons, were excluded from the earlier analysis of a few hundred of the donors because counts were too low. In an earlier analysis of about 540 of the donors, most TCR beta V segments were observed in productive rearrangements about 87% or about 30% of the time, broadly matching IMGT annotations. The study listed approximately 150 TCR beta chains as associated with cytomegalovirus. In a later analysis, HLA-associated TCR beta chains showed more clonal expansion and lower generation probabilities than non-associated chains that were equally common. Linkage disequilibrium might explain the correlated functional status among segregating V segments, but an unknown experimental factor could not be excluded. A later analysis found that TCR association rates varied across HLA loci, with DRB1 alleles showing the most associated TCRs and HLA-C alleles the fewest. In a later genetic analysis, a missense DCLRE1C variant was associated with V-gene and J-gene trimming of TCR beta chains, and the association was replicated in an independent cohort. The cohort was sequenced for TCR beta chains only, and without alpha or paired-chain data the features that could be detected were limited. Roughly uniform sequencing depth across donors was assumed in presence/absence analyses, although this assumption may not hold.

In total, over 600 healthy bone marrow donors made up the cohort. All cohort members were sampled while nominally healthy, although unrecorded immune exposures were likely present. The donor tested CMV seronegative, placing the donor among the 300 to 400 seronegative members of the cohort. A peripheral blood sample was collected from each donor, and TCR beta sequencing was performed on peripheral blood mononuclear cells. The Qiagen DNeasy Blood Extraction Kit was used to extract genomic DNA from the blood cell samples. Notes on this clone: This receptor's antigen is unknown. No much larger clone exists at a distance of one base, and base qualities are not known.

From the germline V gene (reference sequence), CDR1 is SGHAT and CDR2 is FQDESV. The CDR3, from cysteine to phenylalanine, totals 13 residues. Only CDR3 DNA is held: 39 bases, read in frame from base 1. Trimming removed 8 bases from V and 4 bases from J, leaving 11 bases between the germline ends. The library was generated by the immunoSEQ multiplex PCR assay. For the multiplex PCR, a mixture combining 60 forward primers for TCR Vbeta segments and 13 reverse primers for TCR Jbeta segments was used. The CDR3 region of rearranged TCR beta genes was amplified from genomic DNA by a multiplex PCR assay. The amplified TCR beta libraries were sequenced on the Illumina HiSeq System as 87-base-pair reads. In the paper's pipeline: A later analysis counted 75 million to 100 million unique TCR beta chains across the 550 to 800 repertoires, and some 11 million of these chains were shared by at least two donors. To remove PCR and sequencing errors, raw reads were error-corrected and collapsed into unique sequences using a nearest-neighbor algorithm that merged closely related sequences. To assign V, D and J gene segments, CDR3 sequences were aligned to IMGT reference sequences. Each retained sequence needed at least a six-nucleotide match to both a V gene segment and a J gene segment. A rearrangement was called productive if the CDR3 had no stop codons and remained in frame with V and J, and every other rearrangement was called non-productive. Following IMGT convention, CDR3 was defined as the stretch from the second conserved V-encoded cysteine up to the conserved J-encoded phenylalanine. Sequences without an unambiguous match to a single V gene segment were excluded from the earlier analysis of almost 600 of the donors. An earlier analysis of a few hundred of the donors called V segments functional above 56.7% productive rearrangements and segregating when the between-donor standard deviation exceeded 5%. To diagnose cytomegalovirus status from the catalog of TCR beta chain sequences, a statistical classification framework was built. In a later analysis, V and J genes were assigned by comparing TCR nucleotide sequences against IMGT/GENE-DB human TR gene sequences. A later analysis assigned CDR3 sequences and most-parsimonious VDJ recombination scenarios with the TCRdist pipeline. In a later analysis, each TCR beta chain was defined by its CDR3 amino acid sequence together with its V-gene family, and reads without a unique V-gene family were excluded. In a later analysis, 450 to 600 highly shared, low-generation-probability nucleotide sequences were removed to address suspected cross-contamination and a sequencing artifact. In a later analysis, a clonal expansion index for each public chain was calculated from normalized within-repertoire ranks of inferred template counts. In a later analysis, generation probabilities were computed using a VDJ recombination model fitted to out-of-frame rearrangements, and the results were checked against IGoR. In a later analysis, hypergeometric tests were used to score TCR-TCR, TCR-HLA and TCR-CMV co-occurrence, with a repertoire-size bias correction applied to TCR pairs. To estimate false discovery rates, a later analysis permuted the HLA or CMV assignments 20 times. In a later analysis, co-occurring TCRs were grouped using DBSCAN, and TCRdist sequence similarity was added for clustering within HLA-allele-positive subsets. For co-occurrence clustering, repertoires with fewer than 30,000 or more than 120,000 public chains were excluded, along with about five repertoires with anomalous nucleotide sharing. This is the immuneACCESS table as TCRdb keeps it, with only in-frame sequences that have V and J called. A part of the clones is gone; compared with another copy, unresolved V genes explain less than half, and the rest is unexplained. That table furnishes V, J and clone size, whereas the DNA furnished D and trimming. This sample has some 200,000 clones in its table, and approximately 80% of those were observed once. Roughly 0.098% of the sample is taken by the ten largest.

The chain couples TRBV11-1 to TRBJ2-2; tentative D gene TRBD1, with 6 bases matching. The sequencing input was PBMCs. The receptor comes from a boy between 2 and 10 years old in good health and CMV-seronegative. The CDR3: CASGTKFTGELFF. The DNA sequence is as follows: TGTGCCAGCGGGACAAAGTTCACCGGGGAGCTGTTTTTT.